Listed here is a single TCR beta chain. What it recognizes is unknown. This entry is derived from a study of T cell responses to AZD1222 COVID-19 vaccine. Assay used: immunoSEQ multiplex PCR; TCRdb lists only in-frame clones, some missing. The table records some 150,000 clones, around nine tenths of them present only once. The study, taken as a whole, reports: White British ancestry dominated among donors, who included more females, and clonal diversity was possibly underestimated. As reported, nearly half of all spike-specific TCRs target variant regions that are unmutated.

This CDR3 spans 13 amino acids. Germline V gene data show CDR1 as SGDLS and CDR2 as YYNGEE. V was shortened by 4 bases and J by 3 bases, with 11 bases between the two germline ends. This sequence joins TRBV9 and TRBJ2-7; D perhaps matches TRBD1 (6 bases). The specimen comprised peripheral blood, sampled 28 days after the second AZD1222 dose. The receptor comes from an adult who received the AZD1222 COVID-19 vaccine. The CDR3, as DNA: TGTGCCAGCAGCACTGGGACAAACTACGAGCAGTACTTC. This sequence encodes CASSTGTNYEQYF.